This T cell receptor (beta chain) was profiled in a study of OX40 agonist ivuxolimab in advanced cancers. The table came from immunoSEQ multiplex PCR; TCRdb's copy has only in-frame clones and leaves some out. The data hold 25,000 to 30,000 clones, with more than 65% observed a single time. The CDR3 spans 12 residues. Between the trimmed V and J ends, which lost 5 bases and 0 bases, there was a span of 5 bases. The germline gives CDR1 MNHNY, CDR2 SVGAGI (reference sequence). This receptor was obtained from an adult with an advanced solid tumor such as melanoma, head and neck, liver or kidney cancer. Material: CD4+ or CD8+ T cells sorted from blood, obtained in a trial of the OX40 agonist ivuxolimab. V and J are TRBV6-6 and TRBJ2-7; D gene uncertain. For the CDR3, the DNA is TGTGCCAGCAGTCGCAGCTCCTACGAGCAGTACTTC. Translated, it gives CASSRSSYEQYF.